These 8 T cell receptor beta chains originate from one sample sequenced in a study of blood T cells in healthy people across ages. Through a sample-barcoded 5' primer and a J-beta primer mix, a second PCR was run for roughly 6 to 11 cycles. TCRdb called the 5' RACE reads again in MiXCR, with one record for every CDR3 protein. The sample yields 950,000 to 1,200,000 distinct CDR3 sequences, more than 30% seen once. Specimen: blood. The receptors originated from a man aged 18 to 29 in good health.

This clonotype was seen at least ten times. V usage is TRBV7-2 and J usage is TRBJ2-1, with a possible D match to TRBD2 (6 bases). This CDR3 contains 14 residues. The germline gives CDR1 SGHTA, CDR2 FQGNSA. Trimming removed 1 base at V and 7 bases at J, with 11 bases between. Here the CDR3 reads CASSLEWGRNEQFF. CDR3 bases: TGTGCCAGCAGCTTAGAATGGGGGAGGAATGAGCAGTTCTTC.

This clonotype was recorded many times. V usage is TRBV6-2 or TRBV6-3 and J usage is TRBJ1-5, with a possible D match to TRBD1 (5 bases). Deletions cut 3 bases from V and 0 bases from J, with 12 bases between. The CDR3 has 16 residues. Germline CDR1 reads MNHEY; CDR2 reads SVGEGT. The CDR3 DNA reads TGTGCCAGCAGTTATTCCCCGGGGGATAGCAATCAGCCCCAGCATTTT. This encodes CASSYSPGDSNQPQHF.

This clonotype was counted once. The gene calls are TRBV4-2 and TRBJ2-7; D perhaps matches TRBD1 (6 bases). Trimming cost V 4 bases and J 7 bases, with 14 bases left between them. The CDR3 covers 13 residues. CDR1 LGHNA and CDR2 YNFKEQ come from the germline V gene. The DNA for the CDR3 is TGTGCCAGCAGCCCGACAGGACCTGATGAGCAGTACTTC. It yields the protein CASSPTGPDEQYF.

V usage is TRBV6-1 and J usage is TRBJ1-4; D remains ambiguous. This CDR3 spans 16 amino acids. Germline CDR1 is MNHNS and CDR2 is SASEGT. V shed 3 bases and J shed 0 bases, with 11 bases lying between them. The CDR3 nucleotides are TGTGCCAGCAGTGATCGCAGTCTATCAACTAATGAAAAACTGTTTTTT. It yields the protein CASSDRSLSTNEKLFF.

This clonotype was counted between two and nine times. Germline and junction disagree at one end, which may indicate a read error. This chain's CDR3 is CACSVEGAGETQYF. The CDR3 nucleotides are TGTGCCTGCAGCGTAGAAGGGGCCGGAGAGACCCAGTACTTC. The chain couples TRBV9 to TRBJ2-7; perhaps TRBD1 as D (5 bases). With the DNA end fitting TRBJ2-5 better, the J assignment may be wrong. Germline V gene lookup returns CDR1 SGDLS and CDR2 YYNGEE. CDR3 length: 14 residues.

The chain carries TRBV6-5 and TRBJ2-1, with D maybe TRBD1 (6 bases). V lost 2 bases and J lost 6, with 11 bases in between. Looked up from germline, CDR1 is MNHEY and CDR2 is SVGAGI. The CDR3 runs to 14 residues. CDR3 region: CASSYSGQFNEQFF. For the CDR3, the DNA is TGTGCCAGCAGTTACAGTGGACAGTTCAATGAGCAGTTCTTC.

The CDR3 DNA follows: TGTGCCAGCAGTTTTAGTCGAGTTCATCCCGGGAACACTGAAGCTTTCTTT. Residues: CASSFSRVHPGNTEAFF. This chain joins TRBV12-3 or TRBV12-4 and TRBJ1-1, with D hard to call. The germline V and J ends were trimmed by 3 bases and 1 base, with 18 bases remaining between them. The CDR3 contains 17 residues.

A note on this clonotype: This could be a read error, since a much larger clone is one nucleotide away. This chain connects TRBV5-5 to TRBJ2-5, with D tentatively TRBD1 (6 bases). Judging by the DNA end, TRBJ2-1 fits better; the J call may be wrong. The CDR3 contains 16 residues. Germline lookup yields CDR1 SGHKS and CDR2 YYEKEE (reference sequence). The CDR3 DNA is TGTGCCAGCAGCGAACTTGTACAGGGCTACCAAGAGACCCAGTTCTTC. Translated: CASSELVQGYQETQFF.